This TCR beta chain was recovered during a study of siplizumab effects on memory and regulatory T cells. Roughly 92,000 TCR templates per sample were assayed. Using immunoSEQ multiplex PCR, the repertoire was profiled, and TCRdb retains in-frame clones only, with some absent. The table records about 87,000 clones, 94% of them present only once. Germline lookup yields CDR1 ENHRY and CDR2 SYGVKD. V was cut by 0 bases and J by 4 bases, with 15 bases left in between. The length of the CDR3 is 16 residues. The chain carries TRBV10-3 and TRBJ1-2; maybe TRBD1 (5 bases). Sequenced input: non-Treg CD4+ T cells sorted from blood. The clonotype comes from a human donor in good health. The CDR3 loop is CAISESGQGPRYGYTF. The CDR3 region has the DNA TGTGCCATCAGTGAGTCTGGTCAGGGCCCCCGCTATGGCTACACCTTC.